This record concerns one T cell receptor (beta chain) sequence. Germline assignment: CDR1 LGHNA and CDR2 YSLEER. V was clipped by 3 bases and J by 4 bases; unmatched bases: 5. The CDR3 runs to 16 residues. Produced via immunoSEQ multiplex PCR; TCRdb's table is partial and in-frame only. The sample gives 100,000 to 150,000 clones, roughly 87% of which show up once; around 1.7% is in the top ten. The data are from a study of control samples from healthy donors and cancer patients. The sample was blood. This TCR derives from a man younger than 30 in good health. The V gene is TRBV4-3, the J gene TRBJ1-6; 8 bases fit TRBD1. CDR3 sequence reads: CASSQDRQGYNSPLHF. The CDR3 DNA reads TGCGCCAGCAGCCAGGATCGACAGGGGTATAATTCACCCCTCCACTTT.